This T cell receptor (beta chain) was found in a study of cytomegalovirus exposure and HLA in healthy donors. The PCR was carried out with 60 Vbeta primers and 13 Jbeta primers. TCRdb keeps only in-frame clones here, not all; method: immunoSEQ multiplex PCR. This listing includes 140,000 to 150,000 clones. With 4 bases removed from V and 0 bases from J, the gap between germline ends came to 11 bases. This CDR3 region has 15 residues. Per the germline V gene, CDR1 is SGHDT and CDR2 is YYEEEE. General study points: TCR beta sequences numbering 15,000 to 20,000 were associated with HLA alleles at 0.05 false discovery rate in a later analysis. A later analysis showed HLA-associated TCR beta chains outstripping equally common others in clonal expansion.

In regard to this clone: Antigen unknown.

The chain joins TRBV5-6 to TRBJ1-5; D might be TRBD1 (6 bases). Sequences were obtained from PBMCs. The TCR was taken from a woman aged 45 to 65 in good health and CMV-seronegative. The CDR3 sequence is CASSQGTLSNQPQHF. CDR3 nucleotides: TGTGCCAGCAGCCAAGGGACACTTAGCAATCAGCCCCAGCATTTT.